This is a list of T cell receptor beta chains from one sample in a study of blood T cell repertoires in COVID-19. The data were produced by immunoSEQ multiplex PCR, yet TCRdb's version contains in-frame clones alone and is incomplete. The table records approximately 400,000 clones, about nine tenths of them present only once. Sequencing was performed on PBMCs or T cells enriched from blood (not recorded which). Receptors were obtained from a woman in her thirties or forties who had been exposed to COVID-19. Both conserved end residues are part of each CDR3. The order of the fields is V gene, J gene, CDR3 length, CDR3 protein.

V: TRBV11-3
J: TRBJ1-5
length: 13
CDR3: CASSLDSTGAQHF

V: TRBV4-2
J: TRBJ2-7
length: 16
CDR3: CASSQEMTSGLNEQYF

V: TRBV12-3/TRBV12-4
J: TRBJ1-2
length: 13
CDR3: CASSFRQGVGYTF

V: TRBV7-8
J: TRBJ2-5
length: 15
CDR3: CASSRDRGLQETQYF

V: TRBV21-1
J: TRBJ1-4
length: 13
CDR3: CASTWETNEKLFF

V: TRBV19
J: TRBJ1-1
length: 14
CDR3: CATRDREMNTEAFF

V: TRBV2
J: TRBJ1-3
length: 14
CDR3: CASSEAAAGNTIYF

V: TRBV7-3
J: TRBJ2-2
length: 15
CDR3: CASSLRASGTGELFF

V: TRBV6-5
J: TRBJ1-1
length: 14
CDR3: CASSVQGGNTEAFF

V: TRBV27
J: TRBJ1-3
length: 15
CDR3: CASSLDSSSGNTIYF

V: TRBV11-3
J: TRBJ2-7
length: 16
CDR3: CASSIRLAASSYEQYF

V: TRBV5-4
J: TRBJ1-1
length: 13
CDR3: CASSLEPETEAFF

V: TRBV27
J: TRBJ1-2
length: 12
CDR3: CASSPRGGHYTF

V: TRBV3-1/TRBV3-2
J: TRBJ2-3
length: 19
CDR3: CASSQFSIGTSGSTDTQYF

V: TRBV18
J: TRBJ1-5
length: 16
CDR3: CASSPPGQGAYQPQHF

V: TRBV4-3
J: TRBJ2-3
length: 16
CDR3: CASSQDVGQVSDTQYF

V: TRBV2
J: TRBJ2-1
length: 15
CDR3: CASNPGQVRKDEQFF

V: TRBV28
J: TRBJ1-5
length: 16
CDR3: CASSSAGGVSNQPQHF

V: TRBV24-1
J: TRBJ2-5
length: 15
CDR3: CATSDHGTGKETQYF

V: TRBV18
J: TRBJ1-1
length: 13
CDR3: CASSRGTNTEAFF

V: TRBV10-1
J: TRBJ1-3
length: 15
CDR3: CASSVDSRSGNTIYF

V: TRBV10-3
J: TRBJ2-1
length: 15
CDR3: CASRHPGQGNNEQFF

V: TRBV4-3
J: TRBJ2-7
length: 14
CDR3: CASSQAVGGREQYF

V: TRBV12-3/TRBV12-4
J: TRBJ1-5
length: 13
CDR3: CASSPYSNQPQHF

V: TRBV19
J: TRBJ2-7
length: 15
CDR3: CASSTSSGRAGEQYF

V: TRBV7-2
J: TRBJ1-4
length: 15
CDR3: CASSLGWGLNEKLFF

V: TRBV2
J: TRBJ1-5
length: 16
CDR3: CASSTGTPLSNQPQHF

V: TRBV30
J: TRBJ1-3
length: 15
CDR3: CAWSFGGVSGNTIYF

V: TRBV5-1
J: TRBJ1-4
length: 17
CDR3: CASSLVPGQGRYEKLFF

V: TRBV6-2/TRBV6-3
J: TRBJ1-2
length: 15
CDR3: CASSMPGQPNYGYTF

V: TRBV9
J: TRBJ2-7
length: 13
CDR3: CASSGTGTYEQYF

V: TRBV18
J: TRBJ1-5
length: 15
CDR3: CASSRGQLSNQPQHF

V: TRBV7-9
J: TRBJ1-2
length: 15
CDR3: CASSYRTPGQGAYTF

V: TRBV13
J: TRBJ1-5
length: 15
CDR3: CASSFSGTGHQPQHF

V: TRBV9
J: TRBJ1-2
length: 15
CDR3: CASSVEDDSPNGYTF

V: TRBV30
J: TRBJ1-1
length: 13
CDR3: CAWRDRGWTEAFF

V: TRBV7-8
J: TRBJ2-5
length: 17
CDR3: CASSLGSRQWVQETQYF

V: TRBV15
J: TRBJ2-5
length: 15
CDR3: CATSRDLGEGETQYF

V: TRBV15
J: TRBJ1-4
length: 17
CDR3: CATSSGTETGGVEKLFF

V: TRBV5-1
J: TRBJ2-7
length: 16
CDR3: CASSFSTGTGNNEQYF

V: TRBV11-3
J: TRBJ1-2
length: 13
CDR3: CASSFGQGGGYTF